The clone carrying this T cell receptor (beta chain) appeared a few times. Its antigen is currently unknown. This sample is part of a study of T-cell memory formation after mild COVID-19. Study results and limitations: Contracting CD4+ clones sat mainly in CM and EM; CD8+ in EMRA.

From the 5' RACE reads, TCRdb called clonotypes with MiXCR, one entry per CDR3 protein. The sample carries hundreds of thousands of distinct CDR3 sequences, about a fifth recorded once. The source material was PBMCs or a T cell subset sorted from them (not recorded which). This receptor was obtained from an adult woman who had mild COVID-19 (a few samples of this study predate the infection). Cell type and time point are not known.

The CDR3 nucleotides read TGTGCCAGCAGCCAGGGGGGTGTAGGGCAGTATTTT. This codes for CASSQGGVGQYF. The J gene is TRBJ2-3, the V gene TRBV7-9; a possible D gene is TRBD1 (7 bases). There are 12 residues in the CDR3. Trimming pared 5 bases from V and 11 bases from J, leaving 14 bases between. Germline V gives CDR1 SEHNR, CDR2 FQNEAQ (reference sequence).